This T cell receptor beta chain was captured by sequencing in a study of blood T cells in healthy people across ages. Study-wide results and limits: Naive T cell percentage showed a strong correlation with TCR beta diversity.

This clonotype was seen more than once but under ten times. What it binds is unknown. Together with a sample-barcoded 5' primer, a J-beta primer mix was included in a second PCR lasting about 7 to 12 cycles. TCRdb re-analysed the 5' RACE reads in MiXCR, keeping a single row per CDR3 protein. This sample yields 800,000 to 950,000 distinct CDR3 sequences, of which about 27% are seen a single time; roughly a tenth belongs to the top ten. From germline, CDR1 is SGHTA and CDR2 FQGNSA. This CDR3 is built from 13 residues. Trimming removed 7 bases at V and 5 bases at J, with 14 bases between. At least 5 micrograms of total RNA were extracted per sample. These data were also reused for a study on T cells of mothers and their children. In that study: Per mother, over 9.5 million TCR beta CDR3 reads were obtained; per child, roughly 2.9 million.

V gene TRBV7-2 combines with J gene TRBJ2-5; TRBD1 or TRBD2 may be the D gene (6 bases each). Sequencing used blood. The TCR comes from a woman between 40 and 55 years old in good health. The CDR3 DNA reads TGTGCCAGCACCCGGGGGCAGGGGGAGACCCAGTACTTC. Amino acid sequence: CASTRGQGETQYF.